This T cell receptor beta chain was recovered during a study of technical replicates of blood from a few donors. Measured with immunoSEQ multiplex PCR; TCRdb has only the in-frame clones, and not every one. The sample includes about 90,000 clones, around 93% of them seen just once. This sequence originates from a human donor in good health. Sample: T cells isolated from PBMCs.

The CDR3 loop reads CASSLSADFGYEQYF. CDR3 coding DNA: TGTGCCAGCAGCTTATCGGCCGACTTTGGGTACGAGCAGTACTTC. J is TRBJ2-7 and V is TRBV11-2, with D hard to call. Germline V gene lookup returns CDR1 SGHAT and CDR2 FQNNGV. The length of the CDR3 is 15 residues. Trimming removed 2 bases from V and 4 bases from J, with 15 bases in between.